Shown below are 22 T cell receptor beta chains from a single sample sequenced in a study of vaccination effects on CD4 cells after COVID-19. These TCRs are of unknown antigen specificity. CD4+ T cell isolation took place after approximately 11 days of culture. Every participant took two doses of the BNT162b2 or mRNA-1273 vaccine. Only in-frame clones appear in the TCRdb table, and some are missing; sequencing was by immunoSEQ multiplex PCR. The sample records about 45,000 clones, roughly three quarters being singletons. Here the sequenced sample was CD4+ T cells from PBMCs cultured without peptide, taken after COVID-19 vaccination. The receptors were gathered from a human donor who received a COVID-19 vaccine.

The rearrangement joins TRBV19 to TRBJ2-5, with D hard to call. V was pared by 1 base and J by 2 bases, with 11 bases between. Looked up from germline, CDR1 is LNHDA and CDR2 is SQIVND (reference sequence). There are 15 residues in the CDR3. The CDR3 sequence is CASSIVYGGQETQYF. The CDR3 nucleotides are TGTGCCAGTAGTATAGTATATGGCGGACAAGAGACCCAGTACTTC.

The chain joins TRBV6-1 to TRBJ1-4; the match to TRBD1 covers 7 bases. The V and J ends lost 3 bases and 8 bases, in that order; junction bases with no gene match: 6. This CDR3 region has 14 residues. The V gene's germline CDR1 is MNHNS and CDR2 SASEGT. The CDR3 region has the DNA TGTGCCAGCAGTGAGACAGGGATCGGCGAAAAACTGTTTTTT. It translates to CASSETGIGEKLFF.

The sample holds a few counts of this clone. The chain carries TRBV15 and TRBJ2-7; D assignment may be TRBD1 or TRBD2 (6 bases each). From germline, CDR1 is LNHNV and CDR2 YYDKDF (reference sequence). The CDR3 is 14 amino acids. Deletions cut 4 bases from V and 6 bases from J, with 16 bases between. The CDR3 coding sequence is TGTGCCACCAGCACAGCTCTAGGGGGGCGCGAGCAGTACTTC. This codes for CATSTALGGREQYF.

The rearrangement joins TRBV18 to TRBJ2-2; tentative D call: TRBD1 (6 bases). Germline loops: CDR1 KGHSH, CDR2 LQKENI. The length of the CDR3 is 16 residues. Deletions cut 2 bases from V and 2 bases from J, with 12 bases between. The CDR3 loop is CASSPSGTQNTGELFF. The CDR3, as DNA: TGTGCCAGCTCACCATCCGGGACACAAAACACCGGGGAGCTGTTTTTT.

The V and J genes are TRBV6-5 and TRBJ1-2; no firm D call. This CDR3 contains 15 residues. CDR1 MNHEY and CDR2 SVGAGI come from the germline V gene. Trimming removed 7 bases from V and 2 bases from J, with 17 bases in between. CDR3 in DNA: TGTGCCAGCACTTTAGACGGCTACTCGAACTATGGCTACACCTTC. Amino acid sequence: CASTLDGYSNYGYTF.

This clone has a handful of counts. The chain employs TRBV30 and TRBJ2-3; 7 bases agree with TRBD1. CDR1 GTSNPN and CDR2 SVGIG come from the germline V gene (reference sequence). This CDR3 comprises 13 residues. V lost 5 bases and J lost 4; bases outside the gene matches: 6. The DNA for the CDR3 is TGTGCCTGGCAAATGACAGGGCCAGATACGCAGTATTTT. It specifies CAWQMTGPDTQYF. The whole variable domain, remainder taken from reference TRBV30 and TRBJ2-3, is SQTIHQWPATLVQPVGSPLSLECTVEGTSNPNLYWYRQAAGRGLQLLFYSVGIGQISSEVPQNLSASRPQDRQFILSSKKLLLSDSGFYLCAWQMTGPDTQYFGPGTRLTVL.

This chain connects TRBV30 to TRBJ1-5, with D perhaps TRBD1 (6 bases). The CDR3 sequence is 15 residues long. Germline V gene data show CDR1 as GTSNPN and CDR2 as SVGIG (reference sequence). The V gene lost 2 bases and the J gene lost 4 bases, with 15 bases spanning the gap. The CDR3 DNA reads as TGTGCCTGGAGTATACAGGGAACGGTGAATCAGCCCCAGCATTTT. Amino acids: CAWSIQGTVNQPQHF.

The rearrangement links TRBV20-1 to TRBJ1-4; D not resolved. The V end lost 3 bases, the J end lost 5 bases, and 13 bases lay between the germline ends. In germline, CDR1 is DFQATT, CDR2 SNEGSKA (reference sequence). The CDR3 spans 14 residues. DNA of the CDR3: TGCAGTGCTAGTCGTCCCCCGGGGAATGAAAAACTGTTTTTT. Translating it yields CSASRPPGNEKLFF.

This clone appeared once. The chain carries TRBV5-5 and TRBJ1-3, with D hard to call. Germline assignment: CDR1 SGHKS and CDR2 YYEKEE (reference sequence). This CDR3 is built from 17 residues. V was trimmed by 0 bases and J by 0 bases, leaving 13 bases between them. The CDR3 DNA follows: TGTGCCAGCAGCTTGGGAATGACCGGCCACTCTGGAAACACCATATATTTT. Its protein is CASSLGMTGHSGNTIYF.

The chain links TRBV9 to TRBJ2-1; 9 bases align to TRBD2. After removal of 5 bases from V and 2 bases from J, the junction contained 5 bases not matched to a gene. Germline loops: CDR1 SGDLS, CDR2 YYNGEE. This CDR3 has 15 amino acids. In DNA form, the CDR3 reads TGTGCCAGCAGACAGCGGGAGGACGCCTACAATGAGCAGTTCTTC. It codes for CASRQREDAYNEQFF.

This chain joins TRBV7-2 and TRBJ2-2; 9 nucleotides agree with TRBD2. Looked up from germline, CDR1 is SGHTA and CDR2 is FQGNSA. The junction had 10 bases not matched to a gene; V was cut back by 5 bases and J by 0 bases. The CDR3 extends over 18 amino acids. The CDR3 DNA follows: TGTGCCAGCAGCCAGGCGGGGGGGATCTTCGCGAACACCGGGGAGCTGTTTTTT. This translates into CASSQAGGIFANTGELFF.

This clone was seen a handful of times. The rearrangement joins TRBV6-1 to TRBJ1-2, with D unclear. Germline CDR1 MNHNS, CDR2 SASEGT. V shed 2 bases and J shed 8 bases, with 12 bases lying between them. The CDR3 is made up of 13 amino acids. CDR3 sequence (DNA): TGTGCCAGCAGTGAACGATTAGCGTTCGGCTACACCTTC. Encoded protein: CASSERLAFGYTF.

The chain uses TRBV6-5 and TRBJ2-7; TRBD1 is a possible D gene (6 bases). V lost 6 bases, J lost 4 bases, and 19 bases lay in between. CDR1 is MNHEY, CDR2 SVGAGI, per germline. The CDR3 covers 15 residues. The CDR3 bases are TGTGCCAGCAGGAGAGAACAGGGTTTTTCGTACGAGCAGTACTTC. This sequence encodes CASRREQGFSYEQYF.

The V and J genes are TRBV3-1 (or the pseudogene TRBV3-2) and TRBJ1-2; D call uncertain. V was trimmed by 4 bases and J by 3 bases, leaving 3 bases between them. This CDR3 is built from 11 residues. Germline V lookup: CDR1 LGHDT, CDR2 YNNKEL (reference sequence). CDR3 loop: CASSLYYGYTF. As DNA, the CDR3 is TGTGCCAGCAGCCTCTACTATGGCTACACCTTC.

The CDR3 DNA sequence: TGTGCCAGCAGCCGGAGTGCCCAAGGTGCAGATACGCAGTATTTT. Translation gives CASSRSAQGADTQYF. The chain has TRBV3-1 (or the pseudogene TRBV3-2) and TRBJ2-3, with unresolved D. CDR1 and CDR2 from the germline V gene are LGHDT and YNNKEL (reference sequence). This CDR3 has 15 amino acids. Trimming left V 4 bases short and J 4 bases short, with 15 bases between.

The chain recombines TRBV9 with TRBJ2-7; the match to TRBD2 covers 11 bases. The CDR3 spans 15 residues. The germline gives CDR1 SGDLS, CDR2 YYNGEE. The V gene end was trimmed by 0 bases and the J gene end by 3 bases; junction bases not matched to a gene: 2. CDR3 region: CASSVASGGFYEQYF. The CDR3, as DNA: TGTGCCAGCAGCGTAGCTAGCGGGGGGTTCTACGAGCAGTACTTC. The full variable domain, completed using reference TRBV9 and TRBJ2-7, is DSGVTQTPKHLITATGQRVTLRCSPRSGDLSVYWYQQSLDQGLQFLIQYYNGEERAKGNILERFSAQQFPDLHSELNLSSLELGDSALYFCASSVASGGFYEQYFGPGTRLTVT.

The chain carries TRBV27 and TRBJ2-4; 8 positions match TRBD1. The CDR3 is made up of 13 amino acids. Unmatched junction bases numbered 6, after V lost 6 bases and J lost 8 bases. Per germline, CDR1 MNHEY and CDR2 SMNVEV (reference sequence). CDR3 region: CASSQDRAHIQYF. DNA of the CDR3: TGTGCCAGCAGCCAGGACAGGGCCCACATTCAGTACTTC.

This sequence joins TRBV6-5 and TRBJ2-7; 11 nucleotides match TRBD2. V gave up 4 bases and J gave up 8 bases; unmatched junction bases: 10. The germline V gene has CDR1 MNHEY and CDR2 SVGAGI. CDR3 length: 15 residues. DNA of the CDR3: TGTGCCAGCAGTTGGGTAGCGGGAGGGCCTGTAAAGCAGTACTTC. Translation gives CASSWVAGGPVKQYF.

This rearrangement joins TRBV3-1 (or the pseudogene TRBV3-2) to TRBJ2-7; D perhaps matches TRBD2 (6 bases). CDR1 and CDR2 (germline): LGHDT, YNNKEL (reference sequence). V lost 4 bases and J lost 5, with 21 bases in between. This CDR3 is 16 amino acids long. The CDR3 region has the DNA TGTGCCAGCAGCCTACTACCTGGAACTAGCCTTGACGAGCAGTACTTC. Residues: CASSLLPGTSLDEQYF.

This clone showed up just a few times. This sequence joins TRBV19 and TRBJ1-3, with D possibly matching TRBD1 (5 bases). Deletions cut 3 bases from V and 13 bases from J, with 13 bases between. Germline lookup yields CDR1 LNHDA and CDR2 SQIVND (reference sequence). This CDR3 is built from 12 residues. Here the CDR3 DNA reads TGTGCCAGTAGTATCTGGCAGGGCGGTATATATTTT. Its protein product is CASSIWQGGIYF.

The rearrangement links TRBV5-1 to TRBJ2-3, with TRBD1 matching over 7 bases. Germline CDR1 and CDR2: SGHRS and YFSETQ. V trimming: 0 bases; J trimming: 0 bases; junction bases outside the gene matches: 4. The CDR3 spans 16 residues. In DNA form, the CDR3 reads TGCGCCAGCAGCTTGGCAGGGACAGCTAGCACAGATACGCAGTATTTT. Translating gives CASSLAGTASTDTQYF.

In nucleotides, the CDR3 is TGTGCCAGCTCTACCTCGACGGACTATAATTCACCCCTCCACTTT. Translation gives CASSTSTDYNSPLHF. The V and J genes are TRBV28 and TRBJ1-6; D ambiguous. Between the trimmed V and J ends, which lost 8 bases and 3 bases, there was a span of 14 bases. From germline, CDR1 is MDHEN and CDR2 SYDVKM. This CDR3 has 15 residues.